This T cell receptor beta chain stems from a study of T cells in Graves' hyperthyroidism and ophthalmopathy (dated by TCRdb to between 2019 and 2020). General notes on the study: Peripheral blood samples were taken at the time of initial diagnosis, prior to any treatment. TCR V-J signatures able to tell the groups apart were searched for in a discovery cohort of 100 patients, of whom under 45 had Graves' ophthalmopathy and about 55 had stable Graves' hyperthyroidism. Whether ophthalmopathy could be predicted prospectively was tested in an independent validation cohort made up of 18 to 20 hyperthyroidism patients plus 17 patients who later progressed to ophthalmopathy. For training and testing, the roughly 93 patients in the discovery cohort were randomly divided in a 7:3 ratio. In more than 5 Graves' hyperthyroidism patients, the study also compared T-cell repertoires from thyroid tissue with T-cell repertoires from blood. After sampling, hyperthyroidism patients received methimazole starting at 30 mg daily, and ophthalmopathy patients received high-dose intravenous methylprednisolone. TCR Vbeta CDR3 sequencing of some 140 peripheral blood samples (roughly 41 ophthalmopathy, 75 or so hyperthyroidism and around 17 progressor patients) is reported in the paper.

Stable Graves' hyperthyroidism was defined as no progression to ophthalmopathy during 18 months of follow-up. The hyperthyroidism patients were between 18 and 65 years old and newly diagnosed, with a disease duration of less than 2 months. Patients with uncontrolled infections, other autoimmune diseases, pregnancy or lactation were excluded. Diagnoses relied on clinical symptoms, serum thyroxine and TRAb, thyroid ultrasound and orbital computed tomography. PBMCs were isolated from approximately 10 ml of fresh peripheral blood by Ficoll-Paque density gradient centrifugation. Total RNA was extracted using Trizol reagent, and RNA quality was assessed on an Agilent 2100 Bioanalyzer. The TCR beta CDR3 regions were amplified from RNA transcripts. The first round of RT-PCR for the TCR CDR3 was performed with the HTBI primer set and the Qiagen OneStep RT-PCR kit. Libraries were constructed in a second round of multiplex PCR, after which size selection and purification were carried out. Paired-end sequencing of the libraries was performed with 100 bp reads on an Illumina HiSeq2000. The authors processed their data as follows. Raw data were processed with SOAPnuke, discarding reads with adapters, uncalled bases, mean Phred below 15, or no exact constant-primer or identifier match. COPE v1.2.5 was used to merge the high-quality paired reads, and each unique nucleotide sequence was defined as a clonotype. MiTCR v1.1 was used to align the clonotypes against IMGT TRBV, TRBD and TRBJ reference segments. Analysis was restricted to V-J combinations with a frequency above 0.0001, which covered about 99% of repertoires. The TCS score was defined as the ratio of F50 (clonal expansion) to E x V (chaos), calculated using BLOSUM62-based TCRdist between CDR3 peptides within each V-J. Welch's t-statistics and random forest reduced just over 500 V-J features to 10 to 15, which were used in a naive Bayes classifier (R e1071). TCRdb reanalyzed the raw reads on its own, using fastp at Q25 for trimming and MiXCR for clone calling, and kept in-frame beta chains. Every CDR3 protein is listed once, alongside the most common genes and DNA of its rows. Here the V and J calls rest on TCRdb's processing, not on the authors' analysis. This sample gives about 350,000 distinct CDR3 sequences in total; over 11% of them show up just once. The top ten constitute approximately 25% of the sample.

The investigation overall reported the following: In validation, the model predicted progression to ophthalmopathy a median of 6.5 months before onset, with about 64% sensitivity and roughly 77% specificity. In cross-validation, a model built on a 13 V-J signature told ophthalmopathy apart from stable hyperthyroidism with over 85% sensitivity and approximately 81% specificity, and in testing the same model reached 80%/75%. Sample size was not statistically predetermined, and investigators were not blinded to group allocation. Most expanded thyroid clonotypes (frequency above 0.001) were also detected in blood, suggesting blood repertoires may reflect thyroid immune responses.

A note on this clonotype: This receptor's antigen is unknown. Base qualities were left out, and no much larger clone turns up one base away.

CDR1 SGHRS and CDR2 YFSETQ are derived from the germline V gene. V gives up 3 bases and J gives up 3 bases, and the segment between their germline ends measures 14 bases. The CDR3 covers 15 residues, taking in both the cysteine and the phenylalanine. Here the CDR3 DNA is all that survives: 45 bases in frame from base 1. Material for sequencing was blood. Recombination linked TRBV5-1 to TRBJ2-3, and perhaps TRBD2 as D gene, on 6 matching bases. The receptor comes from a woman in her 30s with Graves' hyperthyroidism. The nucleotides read TGCGCCAGCAGCTCCGGGGACTCCAAGACAGATACGCAGTATTTT. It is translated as CASSSGDSKTDTQYF.